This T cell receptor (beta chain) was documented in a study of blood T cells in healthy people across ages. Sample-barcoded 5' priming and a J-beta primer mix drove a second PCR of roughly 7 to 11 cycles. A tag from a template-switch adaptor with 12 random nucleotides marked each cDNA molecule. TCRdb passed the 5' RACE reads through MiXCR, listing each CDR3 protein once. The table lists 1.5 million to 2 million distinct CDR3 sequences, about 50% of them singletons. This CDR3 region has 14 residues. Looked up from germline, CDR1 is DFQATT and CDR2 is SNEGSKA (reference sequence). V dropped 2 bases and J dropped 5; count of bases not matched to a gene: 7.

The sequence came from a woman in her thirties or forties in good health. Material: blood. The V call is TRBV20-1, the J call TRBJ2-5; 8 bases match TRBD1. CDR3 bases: TGCAGTGCTAGACCGACAGGGGTCGGGGAGACCCAGTACTTC. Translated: CSARPTGVGETQYF.